This is a list of T cell receptor beta chains from one sample in a study of T cell responses to AZD1222 COVID-19 vaccine. Profiling relied on immunoSEQ multiplex PCR, and the TCRdb table lists in-frame clones only, not all of them. This repertoire shows 90,000 to 120,000 clones, approximately 89% found once; its top ten account for around 3.3%. Sample: peripheral blood, taken 28 days after the second dose of the MenACWY control vaccine. The origin of the receptors is an adult who received the MenACWY meningococcal vaccine as a control. Each CDR3 is given with its conserved first and last residue. A D gene is named only where the DNA matches it firmly. Rows may omit the clone size; those that give it use once, few, many or a size class.

size: NA; J: TRBJ1-4; V: TRBV3-1/TRBV3-2; D: NA; length: 15; DNA: TGTGCCAGCAGCCAAAACAGGGTTACTAATGAAAAACTGTTTTTT; CDR3: CASSQNRVTNEKLFF
size: NA; J: TRBJ1-5; V: TRBV7-2; D: NA; length: 13; DNA: TGTGCCAGCAGCGGCTCAAGGGGTCAGCCCCAGCATTTT; CDR3: CASSGSRGQPQHF
size: NA; J: TRBJ2-1; V: TRBV19; D: NA; length: 16; DNA: TGTGCCAGTAGTATAGGGGGGGGGCGCTCCTACAATGAGCAGTTCTTC; CDR3: CASSIGGGRSYNEQFF
size: NA; J: TRBJ1-6; V: TRBV9; D: NA; length: 17; DNA: TGTGCCAGCAGCGTAGGCCCTGGCGCGGTAGATAATTCACCCCTCCACTTT; CDR3: CASSVGPGAVDNSPLHF
size: NA; J: TRBJ1-2; V: TRBV6-2/TRBV6-3; D: NA; length: 13; DNA: TGTGCCAGCAGTTCCGGGACGGATTATGGCTACACCTTC; CDR3: CASSSGTDYGYTF
size: NA; J: TRBJ2-5; V: TRBV5-5; D: NA; length: 15; DNA: TGTGCCAGCAGCTTGGAACCGGGGGGCTTAGAGACCCAGTACTTC; CDR3: CASSLEPGGLETQYF
size: NA; J: TRBJ1-1; V: TRBV7-9; D: NA; length: 14; DNA: TGTGCCAGCAGCTTAGAGGGGCGGGTCACTGAAGCTTTCTTT; CDR3: CASSLEGRVTEAFF
size: NA; J: TRBJ1-5; V: TRBV2; D: TRBD1; length: 16; DNA: TGTGCCAGCAGTCCGGGACAGGGGGTAAGCAATCAGCCCCAGCATTTT; CDR3: CASSPGQGVSNQPQHF
size: NA; J: TRBJ1-6; V: TRBV11-2; D: NA; length: 14; DNA: TGTGCCAGCAGCCCCTTCTTGGGTAATTCACCCCTCCACTTT; CDR3: CASSPFLGNSPLHF
size: NA; J: TRBJ2-7; V: TRBV28; D: TRBD1; length: 15; DNA: TGTGCCAGCAGTCCCTCCGGGACAGGGATCTACGAGCAGTACTTC; CDR3: CASSPSGTGIYEQYF
size: NA; J: TRBJ1-2; V: TRBV7-2; D: NA; length: 11; DNA: TGTGCCAGCAGCTTAGAAACAGTCTACACCTTC; CDR3: CASSLETVYTF
size: NA; J: TRBJ2-1; V: TRBV27; D: NA; length: 14; DNA: TGTGCCAGCAGTTTCGGGGGGCGGAACCATGAGCAGTTCTTC; CDR3: CASSFGGRNHEQFF
size: NA; J: TRBJ2-2; V: TRBV5-1; D: TRBD1; length: 15; DNA: TGCGCCAGCAGCCGGGACAGTTTAAACACCGGGGAGCTGTTTTTT; CDR3: CASSRDSLNTGELFF
size: NA; J: TRBJ2-1; V: TRBV6-5; D: TRBD2; length: 14; DNA: TGTGCCAGCAGGATAGCGGGGGGGCCCGATGAGCAGTTCTTC; CDR3: CASRIAGGPDEQFF
size: NA; J: TRBJ1-4; V: TRBV7-8; D: NA; length: 16; DNA: TGTGCCAGCAGCTCACATGCAAGGGTCGCTAATGAAAAACTGTTTTTT; CDR3: CASSSHARVANEKLFF
size: NA; J: TRBJ1-2; V: TRBV5-8; D: TRBD1; length: 14; DNA: TGTGCCAGCAGCAGGGACAGGGGAAGAGAGGGCTACACCTTC; CDR3: CASSRDRGREGYTF
size: NA; J: TRBJ1-1; V: TRBV19; D: NA; length: 14; DNA: TGTGCCAGTAGCCCCCTAGGGGAGGGTTTTGAAGCTTTCTTT; CDR3: CASSPLGEGFEAFF
size: NA; J: TRBJ2-7; V: TRBV27; D: NA; length: 13; DNA: TGTGCCAGCAGTTTGGCCCCAGCGCGCGAGCAGTACTTC; CDR3: CASSLAPAREQYF
size: NA; J: TRBJ1-4; V: TRBV6-5; D: NA; length: 13; DNA: TGTGCCAGCAGGAGATCAACTAATGAAAAACTGTTTTTT; CDR3: CASRRSTNEKLFF
size: once; J: TRBJ1-2; V: TRBV9; D: NA; length: 13; DNA: TGTGCCAGCAGCGTAGCTGATTCATATGGCTACACCTTC; CDR3: CASSVADSYGYTF
size: NA; J: TRBJ1-4; V: TRBV5-6; D: TRBD1; length: 14; DNA: TGTGCCAGCAGCTTGCGACAGGGGGGTGAAAAACTGTTTTTT; CDR3: CASSLRQGGEKLFF
size: few; J: TRBJ2-5; V: TRBV12-3/TRBV12-4; D: TRBD2; length: 13; DNA: TGTGCCACTAAGCGGGGGAGCCAAGAGACCCAGTACTTC; CDR3: CATKRGSQETQYF
size: NA; J: TRBJ1-1; V: TRBV12-3/TRBV12-4; D: NA; length: 12; DNA: TGTGCCAGCAGTTTAATGAACACTGAAGCTTTCTTT; CDR3: CASSLMNTEAFF
size: once; J: TRBJ2-7; V: TRBV2; D: TRBD1; length: 14; DNA: TGTGCCAGCAGTTCGGACAGGGGGCCCTACGAGCAGTACTTC; CDR3: CASSSDRGPYEQYF
size: NA; J: TRBJ1-6; V: TRBV15; D: TRBD1; length: 16; DNA: TGTGCCACCAGCAGAGATCGAACAGGGGTAAATTCACCCCTCCACTTT; CDR3: CATSRDRTGVNSPLHF
size: NA; J: TRBJ1-6; V: TRBV7-8; D: NA; length: 18; DNA: TGTGCCAGCAGCTTAGCTAGCCCTGGAGGACGAAGTAATTCACCCCTCCACTTT; CDR3: CASSLASPGGRSNSPLHF
size: NA; J: TRBJ2-7; V: TRBV2; D: NA; length: 14; DNA: TGTGCCAGCAGTGAAGACAGGGAGTTGCACGAGCAGTACTTC; CDR3: CASSEDRELHEQYF
size: NA; J: TRBJ2-2; V: TRBV27; D: TRBD2; length: 15; DNA: TGTGCCAGCAGTTTCGGGGGGTCGAACACCGGGGAGCTGTTTTTT; CDR3: CASSFGGSNTGELFF
size: NA; J: TRBJ2-3; V: TRBV5-1; D: NA; length: 13; DNA: TGCGCCAGCAGAGGGGACCCCACAGATACGCAGTATTTT; CDR3: CASRGDPTDTQYF
size: NA; J: TRBJ1-4; V: TRBV18; D: TRBD1; length: 16; DNA: TGTGCCAGCTCAACCCGGACAGGGGGGGCTAATGAAAAACTGTTTTTT; CDR3: CASSTRTGGANEKLFF
size: NA; J: TRBJ2-7; V: TRBV19; D: NA; length: 15; DNA: TGTGCCAGTAGTCTCTCGGTGGAGGGCTCCTACGAGCAGTACTTC; CDR3: CASSLSVEGSYEQYF
size: NA; J: TRBJ1-5; V: TRBV24-1; D: NA; length: 15; DNA: TGTGCCACCAGTGATTCAGGGGCCCTCAATCAGCCCCAGCATTTT; CDR3: CATSDSGALNQPQHF
size: NA; J: TRBJ1-1; V: TRBV7-2; D: NA; length: 13; DNA: TGTGCCAGCAGCTTATCGATTGGAGGTGCGGCTTTCTTT; CDR3: CASSLSIGGAAFF
size: few; J: TRBJ1-6; V: TRBV7-2; D: NA; length: 17; DNA: TGTGCCAGCAGCTTAGGACCCCCGAGAGCTTATAATTCACCCCTCCACTTT; CDR3: CASSLGPPRAYNSPLHF
size: NA; J: TRBJ2-7; V: TRBV19; D: TRBD1; length: 15; DNA: TGTGCCAGTAGCCTGGGACAGGGGAAACCCTACGAGCAGTACTTC; CDR3: CASSLGQGKPYEQYF
size: NA; J: TRBJ1-1; V: TRBV13; D: NA; length: 13; DNA: TGTGCCAGCAGCTTAGGCCGGGGGATTGGGGCTTTCTTT; CDR3: CASSLGRGIGAFF
size: few; J: TRBJ1-2; V: TRBV6-5; D: TRBD1; length: 13; DNA: TGTGCCAGCAGGGACAGGAGAGCCCATGGCTACACCTTC; CDR3: CASRDRRAHGYTF
size: NA; J: TRBJ1-6; V: TRBV2; D: NA; length: 13; DNA: TGTGCCAGCAGGGACATGAGGAATTCACCCCTCCACTTT; CDR3: CASRDMRNSPLHF